Below, 20 T cell receptor beta chains from the same sample are listed, as sequenced in a study of T cell responses to AZD1222 COVID-19 vaccine. Sequenced by immunoSEQ multiplex PCR; TCRdb stores in-frame clones only, minus some. The table includes roughly 93,000 clones, roughly 89% detected once. Sequencing was performed on peripheral blood, taken on day 0 of MenACWY control vaccination. The receptors here all came from an adult in good health.

V gene TRBV15 combines with J gene TRBJ2-1; weak D call: TRBD2 (5 bases). Trimming left V 1 base short and J 0 bases short, with 10 bases between. The CDR3 has 16 amino acids. Looked up from germline, CDR1 is LNHNV and CDR2 is YYDKDF (reference sequence). CDR3 protein: CATSRGPAGSYNEQFF. The CDR3 DNA sequence: TGTGCCACCAGCAGAGGACCGGCGGGCTCCTACAATGAGCAGTTCTTC. The full variable domain, rest sourced from reference TRBV15 and TRBJ2-1, is DAMVIQNPRYQVTQFGKPVTLSCSQTLNHNVMYWYQQKSSQAPKLLFHYYDKDFNNEADTPDNFQSRRPNTSFCFLDIRSPGLGDTAMYLCATSRGPAGSYNEQFFGPGTRLTVL.

The rearrangement links TRBV11-3 to TRBJ2-7; possibly TRBD1 for D (5 bases). This CDR3 has 16 residues. CDR1 and CDR2 from the germline V gene are SGHNT and YENEEA. Trimming cost V 0 bases and J 10 bases, with 22 bases left between them. CDR3 sequence reads: CASSLDGAQDNEIQYF. For the CDR3, the DNA is TGTGCCAGCAGCTTAGATGGGGCTCAGGACAACGAAATTCAGTACTTC.

The chain couples TRBV11-2 to TRBJ2-2; D not certain. V dropped 5 bases and J dropped 2 bases, with 12 bases sitting between them. The length of the CDR3 is 15 residues. Germline CDR1 SGHAT, CDR2 FQNNGV. The CDR3 loop is CASSPRGTNTGELFF. The CDR3 DNA follows: TGTGCCAGCAGCCCGCGAGGAACTAACACCGGGGAGCTGTTTTTT.

The chain carries TRBV4-3 and TRBJ1-1; possibly TRBD1 for D (6 bases). The CDR3 length is 16 residues. Germline V lookup: CDR1 LGHNA, CDR2 YSLEER. Deletions cut 4 bases from V and 1 base from J, with 16 bases between. CDR3: CASSRGPYPPNTEAFF. In DNA, the CDR3 is TGCGCCAGCAGCCGGGGGCCCTATCCCCCGAACACTGAAGCTTTCTTT.

The chain uses TRBV30 and TRBJ2-7; possibly TRBD1 for D (6 bases). The CDR3 contains 14 residues. Looked up from germline, CDR1 is GTSNPN and CDR2 is SVGIG (reference sequence). V was shortened by 5 bases and J by 4 bases, with 18 bases between the two germline ends. The CDR3 loop is CAWESYGGVYEQYF. The CDR3 DNA sequence: TGTGCCTGGGAGAGTTATGGGGGCGTTTACGAGCAGTACTTC.

The chain combines TRBV6-2 or TRBV6-3 with TRBJ2-1; TRBD2 matches 10 bases. The V segment lost 5 bases and the J segment 2 bases; nucleotides outside the gene matches: 3. The CDR3 length is 15 residues. Germline V gives CDR1 MNHEY, CDR2 SVGEGT. The CDR3 DNA follows: TGTGCCAGCAGTAACAGCGGGGGGGCCTACAATGAGCAGTTCTTC. Translation gives CASSNSGGAYNEQFF.

This clone showed up just once. The chain employs TRBV7-2 and TRBJ2-7; weak D call: TRBD2 (5 bases). CDR1 is SGHTA and CDR2 is FQGNSA in the germline V gene. The germline V and J ends were trimmed by 3 bases and 0 bases, with 12 bases remaining between them. CDR3 length: 15 residues. The CDR3 here is CASSFGLGSSYEQYF. In nucleotides, the CDR3 is TGTGCCAGCAGCTTCGGATTGGGGAGCTCCTACGAGCAGTACTTC.

V and J are TRBV10-3 and TRBJ2-6; D is undetermined. CDR1 is ENHRY, CDR2 SYGVKD, per germline. The CDR3 covers 15 residues. The V and J ends lost 4 bases and 2 bases respectively, with 9 bases between them. The CDR3 sequence is CAISASAAGANVLTF. DNA of the CDR3: TGTGCCATCAGTGCCAGTGCTGCTGGGGCCAACGTCCTGACTTTC.

The chain links TRBV7-2 to TRBJ1-1, with TRBD1 matching 7 bases. The CDR3 has 14 residues. V gave up 4 bases and J gave up 5 bases; unmatched junction bases: 7. The V gene's germline CDR1 is SGHTA and CDR2 FQGNSA. The CDR3 bases are TGTGCCAGCAGCTATACAGGGGAGTGGACTGAAGCTTTCTTT. This translates into CASSYTGEWTEAFF.

V gene TRBV5-8 combines with J gene TRBJ1-4, with 9 bases aligning to TRBD1. CDR1 is SGHTS, CDR2 YDEGEE, per germline. This CDR3 contains 20 residues. V was clipped by 3 bases and J by 0 bases; unmatched bases: 15. The CDR3 region has the DNA TGTGCCAGCAGCTCACGACCCTTTTACAGGGGGCGTGCAACTAATGAAAAACTGTTTTTT. This encodes CASSSRPFYRGRATNEKLFF.

The rearrangement joins TRBV7-6 to TRBJ2-7, with D tentatively TRBD2 (5 bases). The germline gives CDR1 SGHVS, CDR2 FNYEAQ. V was cut by 0 bases and J by 3 bases, with 15 bases left in between. The CDR3 spans 16 residues. CDR3 region: CASSLAPPRGVYEQYF. The CDR3 bases are TGTGCCAGCAGCTTAGCGCCCCCTCGGGGAGTCTACGAGCAGTACTTC.

This sequence joins TRBV29-1 and TRBJ2-3, with 9 bases fitting TRBD2. The V and J ends lost 4 bases and 4 bases, in that order; junction bases with no gene match: 3. CDR3 length: 13 residues. The germline CDR1 and CDR2 sequences are SQVTM and ANQGSEA. CDR3 sequence reads: CSVVSGGADTQYF. CDR3 in DNA: TGCAGCGTTGTTAGCGGGGGAGCAGATACGCAGTATTTT.

This clone was counted between two and nine times. The rearrangement uses TRBV29-1 and TRBJ1-5; a possible D gene is TRBD1 (6 bases). The CDR3 covers 13 residues. In germline, CDR1 is SQVTM, CDR2 ANQGSEA. Between the trimmed V and J ends, which lost 3 bases and 6 bases, there was a span of 12 bases. CDR3 sequence: CSVDQGSGQPQHF. Here the CDR3 DNA reads TGCAGCGTTGACCAGGGGTCCGGTCAGCCCCAGCATTTT.

V is TRBV5-5 and J is TRBJ2-3; 10 positions match TRBD1. The CDR3 length is 16 residues. Germline CDR1 SGHKS, CDR2 YYEKEE (reference sequence). Trimming removed 1 base from V and 3 bases from J; junction bases left unmatched: 5. CDR3 nucleotide sequence: TGTGCCAGCAGCTTGTTCGACAGGGGGCGAACAGATACGCAGTATTTT. Protein: CASSLFDRGRTDTQYF.

V usage is TRBV7-3 and J usage is TRBJ2-5; TRBD2 aligns across 11 bases. The CDR3 spans 15 residues. V lost 1 base and J lost 4; bases outside the gene matches: 2. The V gene's germline CDR1 is SGHTA and CDR2 FQGTGA. The DNA of the CDR3 is TGTGCCAGCAGCTTAATAGCGGGGGGGCTAGAGACCCAGTACTTC. Amino acids: CASSLIAGGLETQYF.

The DNA for the CDR3 is TGTGCCACACGGGGGGTCACAGATACGCAGTATTTT. Its translation is CATRGVTDTQYF. The chain couples TRBV24-1 to TRBJ2-3; 7 bases are a match to TRBD2. The CDR3 extends over 12 amino acids. Germline CDR1 and CDR2: KGHDR and SFDVKD. With 10 bases clipped from V and 2 bases from J, the junction kept 2 bases outside the gene matches.

The J gene is TRBJ2-2, the V gene TRBV19; no definite D call. V gave up 2 bases and J gave up 5 bases, with 9 bases separating them. Per germline, CDR1 LNHDA and CDR2 SQIVND (reference sequence). The CDR3 is 14 residues long. In DNA form, the CDR3 reads TGTGCCAGTAGTATACGGGCCGGGACCGGGGAGCTGTTTTTT. Translating gives CASSIRAGTGELFF.

The rearrangement uses TRBV19 and TRBJ1-5; D is ambiguous. The V end lost 2 bases, the J end lost 6 bases, and 11 bases lay between the germline ends. Germline V lookup: CDR1 LNHDA, CDR2 SQIVND (reference sequence). The CDR3 totals 14 residues. CDR3 amino acids: CASSITGLGQPQHF. The CDR3 DNA sequence: TGTGCCAGTAGTATAACGGGTTTGGGTCAGCCCCAGCATTTT.

The J gene is TRBJ1-1, the V gene TRBV12-3 or TRBV12-4, with D perhaps matching TRBD1 (6 bases). The CDR3 is 13 residues long. Trimming shortened V by 3 bases and J by 3 bases, and 8 bases separated the two germline ends. The CDR3: CASSFRGHTEAFF. CDR3 in DNA: TGTGCCAGCAGTTTCCGGGGGCACACTGAAGCTTTCTTT.

J is TRBJ1-4 and V is TRBV7-8, with 7 positions matching TRBD1. Losses at the gene ends were 5 bases for V and 7 bases for J; bases not matched to a gene: 10. Germline V gene lookup returns CDR1 SGHVS and CDR2 FQNEAQ. The CDR3 length is 15 residues. The CDR3 reads CASSGRQGRSEKLFF. CDR3 bases: TGTGCCAGCAGCGGGCGACAGGGCAGGAGTGAAAAACTGTTTTTT. Full variable domain (rest looked up from reference TRBV7-8 and TRBJ1-4): GAGVSQSPRYKVAKRGQDVALRCDPISGHVSLFWYQQALGQGPEFLTYFQNEAQLDKSGLPSDRFFAERPEGSVSTLKIQRTQQEDSAVYLCASSGRQGRSEKLFFGSGTQLSVL.